A single sample is the source of the 23 T cell receptor beta chains below, sequenced in a study of identical twins. TCRdb ran MiXCR on the 5' RACE reads and lists one entry per CDR3 protein. The top ten hold approximately 1.5% of the sample, which has 500,000 to 700,000 distinct CDR3 sequences, around 7.5% seen once. These records were also assigned to another study, of yellow fever vaccine responses in identical twins.

Sample: PBMCs. These receptor sequences come from a woman aged 18-30 years in good health.

This clonotype turned up a few times. This chain connects TRBV27 to TRBJ1-2, with D unresolved. This CDR3 is 11 amino acids long. Germline V CDR1 and CDR2: MNHEY, SMNVEV (reference sequence). The V end lost 7 bases, the J end lost 8 bases, and 11 bases lay between the germline ends. The CDR3 DNA reads as TGTGCCAGCAAAGGCCTGGGGGGCTACACCTTC. Residues: CASKGLGGYTF.

This clonotype was seen at least ten times. The chain employs TRBV12-3 or TRBV12-4 and TRBJ1-1; no firm D call. The CDR3 has 16 residues. V dropped 5 bases and J dropped 6 bases, with 22 bases sitting between them. CDR3 nucleotide sequence: TGTGCCAGCAGTCCTTCTTTTGGGAGGTCCAACCCTGAAGCTTTCTTT. Residues: CASSPSFGRSNPEAFF.

V and J are TRBV28 and TRBJ2-7, with D possibly TRBD2 on 6 matching bases. The CDR3 length is 16 residues. V lost 6 bases and J lost 9, with 27 bases in between. Germline V gives CDR1 MDHEN, CDR2 SYDVKM. The CDR3 reads CASSPPASGLEAGQYF. CDR3 DNA sequence: TGTGCCAGCAGCCCCCCCGCCTCGGGACTCGAGGCGGGGCAGTACTTC.

This chain joins TRBV27 and TRBJ1-2; D remains ambiguous. CDR3 length: 13 residues. The V end was cut by 6 bases, the J end by 3 bases, with 11 bases between. Germline CDR1 is MNHEY and CDR2 is SMNVEV (reference sequence). CDR3 nucleotides: TGTGCCAGCAGACTTCTTGGGGACTATGGCTACACCTTC. Translated: CASRLLGDYGYTF.

This clonotype showed up just a few times. The gene calls are TRBV2 and TRBJ2-2; D not resolved. V lost 4 bases, J lost 4 bases, and 10 bases lay in between. From germline, CDR1 is SNHLY and CDR2 FYNNEI. The CDR3 length is 14 residues. Written as DNA, the CDR3 is TGTGCCAGCAGTGGATACGAAACCACCGGGGAGCTGTTTTTT. This encodes CASSGYETTGELFF.

This clonotype was detected only a few times. The rearrangement links TRBV19 to TRBJ1-5; D ambiguous. The CDR3 sequence is 13 residues long. Trimming removed 10 bases from V and 2 bases from J, with 12 bases in between. Germline assignment: CDR1 LNHDA and CDR2 SQIVND (reference sequence). CDR3 nucleotides: TGTGCCACAACCAGTGCGGGCAATCAGCCCCAGCATTTT. Translated, it gives CATTSAGNQPQHF.

This clonotype came up many times. The chain couples TRBV12-3 or TRBV12-4 to TRBJ2-5; D remains ambiguous. The CDR3 is made up of 13 amino acids. V shed 2 bases and J shed 1 base, with 5 bases lying between them. The CDR3 protein is CASSLYRQETQYF. The CDR3 DNA is TGTGCCAGCAGTTTATACCGCCAAGAGACCCAGTACTTC.

There are many counts of this clonotype. The chain uses TRBV15 and TRBJ1-1, with D perhaps TRBD1 (5 bases). The V end was cut by 3 bases, the J end by 4 bases, with 18 bases between. Germline assignment: CDR1 LNHNV and CDR2 YYDKDF (reference sequence). The CDR3 contains 16 residues. CDR3 nucleotides: TGTGCCACCAGCAGTTTATTCAGGGACGGGGGCACTGAAGCTTTCTTT. This encodes CATSSLFRDGGTEAFF. The complete variable domain, with remaining parts taken from reference TRBV15 and TRBJ1-1, reads DAMVIQNPRYQVTQFGKPVTLSCSQTLNHNVMYWYQQKSSQAPKLLFHYYDKDFNNEADTPDNFQSRRPNTSFCFLDIRSPGLGDTAMYLCATSSLFRDGGTEAFFGQGTRLTVV.

Many counts were recorded for this clonotype. The J gene is TRBJ2-1, the V gene TRBV6-4; either TRBD1 or TRBD2 may fit D (5 bases each). CDR1 and CDR2 from the germline V gene are MRHNA and SNTAGT. V was clipped by 7 bases and J by 10 bases, with 26 bases between them. The CDR3 covers 16 residues. CDR3 loop: CASTIEGRRGYDEQFF. CDR3 bases: TGTGCCAGCACCATTGAGGGGCGAAGAGGATATGACGAGCAGTTCTTC.

The chain uses TRBV4-2 and TRBJ1-1, with D tentatively TRBD1 (5 bases). Trimming removed 0 bases from V and 4 bases from J, with 18 bases in between. This CDR3 is built from 17 residues. Germline CDR1 and CDR2: LGHNA and YNFKEQ. CDR3 DNA: TGTGCCAGCAGCCAAGAGGTGGGGCCCGGGCTGGGCACTGAAGCTTTCTTT. It yields the protein CASSQEVGPGLGTEAFF.

Ten or more counts support this clonotype. The gene calls are TRBV28 and TRBJ2-7, with D possibly being TRBD1 (6 bases). V was trimmed by 8 bases and J by 0 bases, leaving 11 bases between them. The germline V gene encodes CDR1 MDHEN and CDR2 SYDVKM. The CDR3 is 13 amino acids. As DNA, the CDR3 is TGTGCCAGCCACGAGGGGGACTCCTACGAGCAGTACTTC. Translation gives CASHEGDSYEQYF.

CDR3 loop: CASGSRNTGELFF. In nucleotides, the CDR3 is TGTGCCAGCGGTTCGCGGAACACCGGGGAGCTGTTTTTT. This chain joins TRBV28 and TRBJ2-2, with unresolved D. The CDR3 is 13 amino acids. Germline assignment: CDR1 MDHEN and CDR2 SYDVKM. V was cut by 8 bases and J by 1 base, with 8 bases left in between.

This clonotype was observed a few times. The chain links TRBV5-1 to TRBJ2-5, with D possibly being TRBD1 (6 bases). V lost 4 bases to trimming and J lost 1 base, with 14 bases between them. The CDR3 loop spans 15 amino acids. Germline loops: CDR1 SGHRS, CDR2 YFSETQ. In DNA form, the CDR3 reads TGCGCCAGCAGCCTAACGGGACAACTCCAAGAGACCCAGTACTTC. Its protein is CASSLTGQLQETQYF.

This clonotype showed up many times. This sequence joins TRBV10-3 and TRBJ2-2; TRBD1 aligns across 7 bases. The germline V gene has CDR1 ENHRY and CDR2 SYGVKD. With V trimmed by 7 bases and J by 1 base, 12 bases remained unmatched. CDR3 size: 17 residues. The CDR3, as DNA: TGTGCCATCAAAACCAGGACAGGCCCCCAGAACACCGGGGAGCTGTTTTTT. This encodes CAIKTRTGPQNTGELFF.

This chain connects TRBV7-8 to TRBJ2-3, with 7 nucleotides matching TRBD2. The length of the CDR3 is 13 residues. The germline V gene has CDR1 SGHVS and CDR2 FQNEAQ. With 9 bases clipped from V and 1 base from J, the junction kept 4 bases outside the gene matches. The CDR3 protein is CASGGGGTDTQYF. CDR3 in DNA: TGTGCCAGTGGGGGAGGGGGCACAGATACGCAGTATTTT.

The chain is built from TRBV20-1 and TRBJ2-2; D tentatively reads TRBD1 or TRBD2 (6 bases each). Deletions cut 2 bases from V and 6 bases from J, with 10 bases between. The CDR3 consists of 13 residues. Germline V CDR1 and CDR2: DFQATT, SNEGSKA (reference sequence). CDR3 loop: CSARWGAAGELFF. The CDR3 DNA is TGCAGTGCTAGATGGGGGGCGGCCGGGGAGCTGTTTTTT.

The chain links TRBV24-1 to TRBJ2-3; 7 positions match TRBD2. V lost 4 bases to trimming and J lost 2 bases; unmatched junction nucleotides: 11. The germline V gene encodes CDR1 KGHDR and CDR2 SFDVKD. This CDR3 spans 17 amino acids. The CDR3 here is CATSDPRTRAHTDTQYF. The CDR3, as DNA: TGTGCCACCAGTGACCCCCGGACTAGGGCTCACACAGATACGCAGTATTTT.

This clonotype has a handful of counts. The chain uses TRBV7-2 and TRBJ2-3; 8 bases line up with TRBD1. J lost 6 bases, V lost 2 bases, and 7 bases had no gene match. CDR3 length: 15 residues. Germline values: CDR1 SGHTA, CDR2 FQGNSA. CDR3 protein: CASSLQGAPGDTQYF. The CDR3 DNA follows: TGTGCCAGCAGCTTACAGGGGGCCCCCGGGGATACGCAGTATTTT.

The sample holds many counts of this clonotype. The chain recombines TRBV7-2 with TRBJ2-7; the match to TRBD1 covers 9 bases. Trimming removed 1 base from V and 1 base from J; junction bases left unmatched: 5. The germline gives CDR1 SGHTA, CDR2 FQGNSA. The CDR3 loop spans 16 amino acids. CDR3 protein: CASSLGRTGESYEQYV. The CDR3 bases are TGTGCCAGCAGCTTAGGAAGGACAGGGGAATCCTACGAGCAGTACGTC.

This clonotype occurred many times. The J gene is TRBJ2-1, the V gene TRBV28; maybe TRBD2 (6 bases). Germline CDR1 and CDR2: MDHEN and SYDVKM. The CDR3 length is 14 residues. V was cut by 2 bases and J by 8 bases, with 13 bases left in between. DNA of the CDR3: TGTGCCAGCAGTTTAGGAGGGAATGTGGATGAGCAGTTCTTC. Translation: CASSLGGNVDEQFF.

This clonotype was seen ten or more times. V gene TRBV6-1 combines with J gene TRBJ2-5, with D tentatively TRBD2 (5 bases). Trimming left V 7 bases short and J 5 bases short, with 23 bases between. The CDR3 is 16 amino acids. The germline V gene has CDR1 MNHNS and CDR2 SASEGT. The CDR3 reads CASNDGGSALRETQYF. Here the CDR3 DNA reads TGTGCCAGCAACGACGGAGGAAGCGCCTTAAGGGAGACCCAGTACTTC.

This clonotype was recorded many times. The chain couples TRBV11-2 to TRBJ2-1; D gene ambiguous. CDR1 SGHAT and CDR2 FQNNGV come from the germline V gene. The CDR3 length is 15 residues. V was cut by 0 bases and J by 0 bases, with 6 bases left in between. This CDR3 is CASSLEISSYNEQFF. The CDR3 DNA follows: TGTGCCAGCAGCTTAGAGATAAGCTCCTACAATGAGCAGTTCTTC.

The sample holds many counts of this clonotype. This rearrangement joins TRBV24-1 to TRBJ2-1; no clear D. CDR1 is KGHDR, CDR2 SFDVKD, per germline. This CDR3 region has 11 residues. Trimming took 6 bases from V and 5 from J, leaving 4 bases between them. The CDR3 DNA reads as TGTGCCACCAGTAAGGACAATGAGCAGTTCTTC. It specifies CATSKDNEQFF.